The source of this TCR beta chain is a study of blood T cell repertoires in COVID-19 (dated by TCRdb to 2019 to 2021). In terms of the full investigation: Samples covering the acute and convalescent phases of COVID-19 were provided by collaborators in the United States, Italy and Spain. The repertoires were released in a freely available public database intended as a resource for research on the immune response to SARS-CoV-2. Deeply sampled blood TCRbeta repertoires from subjects exposed to, actively infected with, or recovered from COVID-19 were included in the dataset. The prospective study material was composed of cDNA or gDNA derived from T cells, B-cell-depleted T cells, or PBMCs. Where available, HLA class I and class II types were obtained from metadata supplied by the sample provider rather than from assay-based typing. A de-identified subject ID, COVID-19 status, age in years and sex were almost always included in the sample metadata. The samples were drawn from the first 160 participants of the ongoing ImmuneRACE study and from under 1,500 subjects provided by 6 global collaborators. What the study reported, not specific to this receptor: The amount of clinical and demographic metadata varied by source and participant and was provided uncurated.

TCRbeta CDR3 regions were amplified from genomic DNA by means of the immunoSEQ Assay, a bias-controlled multiplex PCR. The original pipeline was this. The number of nucleated cells in each sample was estimated by amplification of reference gene primers within the assay. Sequence reads were collapsed and filtered to measure the absolute abundance of every unique TCRbeta CDR3 rearrangement. Productive Simpson clonality was computed per sample as the square root of Simpson's diversity index over productive rearrangements. TCRdb's version of the immuneACCESS table is confined to in-frame rearrangements and falls short of the full clone set. An unresolved V gene accounts for under half of the shortfall where checked; the remainder is of unknown origin. V, J and clone size reflect that table, while D and trimming were determined from the DNA. The sample profile shows about 200,000 clones; just under 90% of them were found once. The top ten constitute approximately 6.2% of the sample.

The CDR3 goes from the cysteine to the phenylalanine over 14 residues. Just CDR3 DNA is preserved here, 42 bases in frame from base 1. Clipping removes 6 bases from V and 8 bases from J, with 10 as the unmatched junction base count. CDR1 and CDR2, per the germline V gene, are MNHEY and SVGEGT. Another Seattle source contributed samples from volunteer blood donors who had recovered from COVID-19. Collaborating institutions collected whole blood in K2EDTA tubes following their own protocols. For TCRbeta analysis, collaborators shipped samples in one of three forms: frozen whole blood, isolated PBMCs, or DNA extracted from either of those sample types. As concerns this clone: Which antigen it targets is not known. Base-call qualities are not available, and no considerably larger clone is one nucleotide away.

Material for sequencing was peripheral blood. Recombination connected TRBV6-2 or TRBV6-3 to TRBJ2-3, with 8 bases aligning to TRBD2. This sequence originates from a man in his 60s who had recovered from COVID-19. The CDR3 sequence is CASSTSGGALTQYF. The DNA sequence is given as TGTGCCAGCAGCACAAGCGGGGGCGCACTTACGCAGTATTTT.